One sample yielded the 26 T cell receptor beta chains listed below, sequenced in a study of T-cell reconstitution after alpha-beta-depleted transplantation in children (dated by TCRdb to about 2016). The treatment or condition label here, explained by the study, means: allogeneic hematopoietic cell transplantation with graft depleted of TCRalphabeta T cells and CD19 B cells. The library was produced with PCR. For sequencing, an Illumina HiSeq 2500 was employed. TCR library preparation used molecular barcoding, with unique molecular identifiers applied to normalize quantification of the TCRbeta repertoire. The public sequencing data were trimmed at Q25 with fastp and processed into clonotypes with MiXCR by TCRdb, which kept only in-frame beta chains. When rows share a CDR3 protein, they turn into one entry using the most common DNA and genes. For this sample the table gives more than 200,000 distinct CDR3 sequences, of which roughly 25% were detected only once. Roughly 2.7% of the sample is in the top ten clones.

The material sequenced was PBMCs, taken before TCRalphabeta/CD19-depleted stem cell transplant. The receptors were sampled from a girl aged 2 to 9 with Fanconi anemia, due to receive a stem cell transplant.

This clonotype was found many times. The chain carries TRBV29-1 and TRBJ2-7; D is unresolved. Trimming pared 4 bases from V and 0 bases from J, leaving 10 bases between. The CDR3 has 13 amino acids. The germline gives CDR1 SQVTM, CDR2 ANQGSEA. The CDR3 nucleotides are TGCAGCGTTGGAGGCCCGAGCTCCTACGAGCAGTACTTC. This encodes CSVGGPSSYEQYF.

This clonotype has only a few counts. CDR3 sequence reads: CASSHQLEQFF. In DNA, the CDR3 is TGTGCCAGTAGTCATCAACTAGAGCAGTTCTTC. The chain couples TRBV19 to TRBJ2-1; D remains ambiguous. The CDR3 covers 11 residues. Trimming removed 5 bases from V and 10 bases from J, with 9 bases in between. CDR1 is LNHDA and CDR2 is SQIVND in the germline V gene (reference sequence).

V gene TRBV20-1 combines with J gene TRBJ2-3; 11 nucleotides line up with TRBD1. Unmatched junction bases numbered 5, after V lost 5 bases and J lost 4 bases. Germline CDR1 is DFQATT and CDR2 is SNEGSKA (reference sequence). The CDR3 totals 14 residues. The CDR3: CSALDRGLSDTQYF. Here the CDR3 DNA reads TGCAGTGCTTTGGACAGGGGGCTTTCAGATACGCAGTATTTT.

This sequence joins TRBV2 and TRBJ2-1; TRBD1 agrees at 9 bases. Germline values: CDR1 SNHLY, CDR2 FYNNEI. CDR3 length equals 13 residues. V gave up 10 bases and J gave up 9 bases; unmatched junction bases: 10. CDR3 sequence reads: CATRQGGVVEQFF. As DNA, the CDR3 is TGTGCCACCCGACAGGGGGGGGTAGTTGAGCAGTTCTTC.

In its sample, this clonotype was seen a few times. The rearrangement uses TRBV5-1 and TRBJ2-3; 7 bases are a match to TRBD2. CDR1 and CDR2 from the germline V gene are SGHRS and YFSETQ. The CDR3 sequence is 18 residues long. The V and J ends lost 6 bases and 2 bases, in that order; junction bases with no gene match: 18. The CDR3 DNA reads as TGCGCCAGCACCAACCGGTGGGTAGCGGGCTCCCTCACAGATACGCAGTATTTT. Protein: CASTNRWVAGSLTDTQYF. Supplemented by reference TRBV5-1 and TRBJ2-3, the full variable domain reads KAGVTQTPRYLIKTRGQQVTLSCSPISGHRSVSWYQQTPGQGLQFLFEYFSETQRNKGNFPGRFSGRQFSNSRSEMNVSTLELGDSALYLCASTNRWVAGSLTDTQYFGPGTRLTVL.

The chain combines TRBV27 with TRBJ2-1, with D unresolved. The germline V gene has CDR1 MNHEY and CDR2 SMNVEV (reference sequence). This CDR3 has 11 amino acids. V lost 8 bases and J lost 5, with 7 bases in between. Written as DNA, the CDR3 is TGTGCCAGCTCATGGAACAATGAGCAGTTCTTC. Translating it yields CASSWNNEQFF.

This clonotype was counted ten times or more. V usage is TRBV29-1 and J usage is TRBJ2-7; D uncertain. Trimming stripped 3 bases from V and 0 bases from J, with 15 bases between. The CDR3 totals 15 residues. Germline V gene sequence: CDR1 SQVTM, CDR2 ANQGSEA. The CDR3 loop reads CSVEASSLSSYEQYF. CDR3 DNA sequence: TGCAGCGTTGAGGCGAGCAGCCTTAGCTCCTACGAGCAGTACTTC.

This sequence joins TRBV18 and TRBJ2-3; TRBD1 agrees at 7 bases. The CDR3 extends over 15 amino acids. Germline values: CDR1 KGHSH, CDR2 LQKENI. Trimming at V came to 4 bases and at J to 2 bases, leaving 6 bases not matched to a gene. This CDR3 is CASSLRTGFTDTQYF. As DNA, the CDR3 is TGTGCCAGCTCACTTCGGACAGGCTTCACAGATACGCAGTATTTT. The variable domain in full, with the rest retrieved from reference TRBV18 and TRBJ2-3, is NAGVMQNPRHLVRRRGQEARLRCSPMKGHSHVYWYRQLPEEGLKFMVYLQKENIIDESGMPKERFSAEFPKEGPSILRIQQVVRGDSAAYFCASSLRTGFTDTQYFGPGTRLTVL.

The chain joins TRBV7-8 to TRBJ2-6; D may be TRBD2 (5 bases). The V gene lost 5 bases and the J gene lost 4 bases, with 15 bases spanning the gap. The CDR3 extends over 16 amino acids. The germline V gene has CDR1 SGHVS and CDR2 FQNEAQ. The CDR3 loop reads CASSLRGGLGANVLTF. The CDR3 nucleotides read TGTGCCAGCAGCCTTCGGGGTGGTCTCGGGGCCAACGTCCTGACTTTC.

This clonotype has only a few counts. The chain couples TRBV29-1 to TRBJ2-7; D is uncertain. V was trimmed by 7 bases and J by 0 bases, leaving 7 bases between them. The CDR3 has 11 amino acids. Germline lookup yields CDR1 SQVTM and CDR2 ANQGSEA. As DNA, the CDR3 is TGCAGCGCTTCTTACTCCTACGAGCAGTACTTC. Translated, it gives CSASYSYEQYF.

Many counts were recorded for this clonotype. The V call is TRBV7-3, the J call TRBJ2-7; 9 bases align to TRBD1. J gave up 5 bases and V 2 bases, and 10 bases lay outside the gene matches. CDR3 size: 16 residues. CDR1 and CDR2 from the germline V gene are SGHTA and FQGTGA. CDR3 sequence reads: CASSLLGGTGLNEQYF. CDR3 nucleotides: TGTGCCAGCAGCTTATTAGGCGGGACAGGGCTAAACGAGCAGTACTTC.

Many counts were recorded for this clonotype. The chain is built from TRBV9 and TRBJ2-7; 7 bases agree with TRBD1. The V gene's germline CDR1 is SGDLS and CDR2 YYNGEE. The V gene end was trimmed by 0 bases and the J gene end by 0 bases; junction bases not matched to a gene: 6. The CDR3 sequence is 16 residues long. The CDR3 is CASSVGGTVSSYEQYF. CDR3 nucleotide sequence: TGTGCCAGCAGCGTAGGGGGGACAGTGAGCTCCTACGAGCAGTACTTC.

The chain employs TRBV10-3 and TRBJ2-1, with TRBD1 matching over 11 bases. The CDR3 consists of 15 residues. Unmatched junction bases numbered 7, after V lost 6 bases and J lost 6 bases. Germline values: CDR1 ENHRY, CDR2 SYGVKD. Here the CDR3 reads CAIRGAGTGGNEQFF. Here the CDR3 DNA reads TGTGCCATCAGGGGAGCCGGGACAGGGGGCAATGAGCAGTTCTTC.

In its sample, this clonotype was seen a few times. The chain couples TRBV29-1 to TRBJ2-1, with 7 bases that match TRBD1. V was clipped by 3 bases and J by 1 base; unmatched bases: 0. The CDR3 spans 13 residues. Looked up from germline, CDR1 is SQVTM and CDR2 is ANQGSEA. CDR3 DNA: TGCAGCGTTGAGGGACAGTCCTACAATGAGCAGTTCTTC. Translation gives CSVEGQSYNEQFF.

This clonotype has a handful of counts. V usage is TRBV29-1 and J usage is TRBJ2-1; TRBD1 aligns across 8 bases. CDR1 and CDR2 from the germline V gene are SQVTM and ANQGSEA. The CDR3 runs to 15 residues. Trimming cost V 0 bases and J 7 bases; bases outside gene matches: 8. CDR3 protein: CSVEDRSRGLNEQFF. CDR3 DNA: TGCAGCGTTGAAGATCGTTCCAGGGGGCTGAATGAGCAGTTCTTC.

This clonotype was found a few times. The chain combines TRBV9 with TRBJ1-5; D gene unclear. The germline CDR1 and CDR2 sequences are SGDLS and YYNGEE. The CDR3 length is 15 residues. V lost 4 bases, J lost 2 bases, and 13 bases lay in between. DNA for the CDR3: TGTGCCAGCAGCACTAGCCCTGGGGGCAATCAGCCCCAGCATTTT. Translating gives CASSTSPGGNQPQHF.

The gene calls are TRBV29-1 and TRBJ2-3, with 10 bases aligning to TRBD2. The CDR3 length is 18 residues. V trimming: 1 base; J trimming: 1 base; junction bases outside the gene matches: 11. In germline, CDR1 is SQVTM, CDR2 ANQGSEA. The CDR3: CSVEVSAGGPIGTDTQYF. DNA for the CDR3: TGCAGCGTTGAAGTGTCAGCGGGAGGGCCTATCGGCACAGATACGCAGTATTTT.

This clonotype was counted at least ten times. The chain recombines TRBV12-3 or TRBV12-4 with TRBJ1-6, with 7 bases that match TRBD1. This CDR3 has 15 amino acids. Trimming removed 5 bases from V and 6 bases from J; junction bases left unmatched: 7. This chain's CDR3 is CASSIQTGSNSPLHF. The CDR3 DNA reads as TGTGCCAGCAGTATTCAGACAGGGAGTAATTCACCCCTCCACTTT.

This clonotype was picked up a small number of times. The chain is built from TRBV6-1 and TRBJ2-1; 7 bases are shared with TRBD1. CDR1 is MNHNS, CDR2 SASEGT, per germline. The CDR3 is 16 amino acids. V shed 5 bases and J 6 bases; nucleotides not matched to a gene: 13. The CDR3 DNA follows: TGTGCCAGCAGTCCCACATCACACAGGGGACGCAATGAGCAGTTCTTC. Its protein is CASSPTSHRGRNEQFF.

In its sample, this clonotype was seen many times. This chain links TRBV4-2 with TRBJ2-5; D unclear. Between the trimmed V and J ends, which lost 0 bases and 2 bases, there was a span of 10 bases. Germline CDR1 and CDR2: LGHNA and YNFKEQ. The CDR3 runs to 15 residues. CDR3 in amino acids: CASSQDVFGQETQYF. The CDR3 coding sequence is TGTGCCAGCAGCCAAGACGTTTTCGGACAAGAGACCCAGTACTTC.

This clonotype came up a few times. The chain combines TRBV2 with TRBJ2-5; TRBD2 matches at 11 bases. Germline CDR1 reads SNHLY; CDR2 reads FYNNEI. The J segment lost 5 bases and the V segment lost 7 bases, leaving 9 bases of the junction unmatched. This CDR3 region has 15 residues. The CDR3: CASKSIAGGAETQYF. Here the CDR3 DNA reads TGTGCCAGCAAGTCCATAGCGGGGGGGGCTGAGACCCAGTACTTC.

The chain combines TRBV21-1 with TRBJ1-2; the table's D call, TRBD1, was not checked against the DNA. TRBV21-1 is a pseudogene. The CDR3 has 14 residues. The CDR3 spells CASSNQGANYGYTF. The DNA of the CDR3 is TGTGCCAGCAGCAACCAGGGGGCGAACTATGGCTACACCTTC.

This clonotype was seen ten or more times. The chain recombines TRBV6-5 with TRBJ2-2; D is perhaps TRBD1 or TRBD2 (5 bases each). The CDR3 contains 13 residues. Germline V gene data show CDR1 as MNHEY and CDR2 as SVGAGI. Trimming removed 8 bases at V and 8 bases at J, with 15 bases between. The CDR3 reads CASRDPDWGELFF. Written as DNA, the CDR3 is TGTGCCAGCCGGGACCCCGACTGGGGGGAGCTGTTTTTT.

This clonotype was seen at least ten times. V and J are TRBV5-5 and TRBJ2-7; TRBD2 might be the D (6 bases). CDR3 length: 16 amino acids. V was trimmed by 2 bases and J by 3 bases, leaving 18 bases between them. The V gene's germline CDR1 is SGHKS and CDR2 YYEKEE (reference sequence). CDR3 amino acids: CASSLVGGGNFYEQYF. The CDR3 coding sequence is TGTGCCAGCAGCTTAGTTGGTGGCGGGAATTTCTACGAGCAGTACTTC.

This clonotype was observed many times. This sequence joins TRBV7-2 and TRBJ2-5; 7 bases are a match to TRBD1. The CDR3 has 14 amino acids. Germline V gene lookup returns CDR1 SGHTA and CDR2 FQGNSA. Trimming at V came to 1 base and at J to 5 bases, leaving 4 bases not matched to a gene. The CDR3 here is CASSLDRGRETQYF. CDR3 coding DNA: TGTGCCAGCAGCTTAGATAGGGGGCGGGAGACCCAGTACTTC.

This clonotype was detected ten times or more. This chain links TRBV29-1 with TRBJ2-1; 9 bases match TRBD2. Germline trimming cut 2 bases from V and 12 bases from J; bases unmatched to any gene: 2. Germline V gene sequence: CDR1 SQVTM, CDR2 ANQGSEA. CDR3 length: 11 amino acids. The CDR3 loop is CSVENSGGQFF. CDR3 bases: TGCAGCGTTGAAAATAGCGGGGGGCAGTTCTTC.